This is a list of T cell receptor beta chains from one sample in a study of blood T cell repertoires in COVID-19. Profiled with immunoSEQ multiplex PCR; TCRdb holds only in-frame clones, not every one. Here the sample spans 120,000 or so clones, 80% being singletons. The sequencing sample was made of peripheral blood. The source of these receptors is a man aged 60 to 75 with active or convalescent COVID-19. Both conserved end residues are part of each CDR3. D genes are given only for firm matches. Clone size is shown for a subset of rows, as once, few, many or a class of expanded clone.

abundance	j_gene	d_gene	v_gene	CDR3nt	CDR3aa
many	TRBJ2-1	.	TRBV7-3	TGTGCCAGCAGCTCACAAGCCAGGGCAGTGTATGAGCAGTTCTTC	CASSSQARAVYEQFF
.	TRBJ1-2	TRBD1	TRBV28	TGTGCCAGCAGACCGACCGGGACAGGGAATGGCTACACCTTC	CASRPTGTGNGYTF
.	TRBJ2-1	TRBD2	TRBV29-1	TGCAGCGTTGACGGGACTAGCGGGAGTGGCGATGAGCAGTTCTTC	CSVDGTSGSGDEQFF
few	TRBJ2-1	.	TRBV3-1/TRBV3-2	TGTGCCAGCAGCCAAGATCGCCAGCGGGCGTCGTACAATGAGCAGTTCTTC	CASSQDRQRASYNEQFF
.	TRBJ2-3	TRBD1	TRBV23-1	TGCGCCAGAAAAAAAGGGGGGACAGGGACATACACAGATACGCAGTATTTT	CARKKGGTGTYTDTQYF
.	TRBJ1-2	TRBD1	TRBV28	TGTGCCAGCAGTTTCGGACAGGGCGGGCTAATCGTCTATGGCTACACCTTC	CASSFGQGGLIVYGYTF
.	TRBJ2-7	.	TRBV5-1	TGCGCCAGCAGCTTGCAGGTATCCTACGAGCAGTACTTC	CASSLQVSYEQYF
.	TRBJ2-5	TRBD2	TRBV11-2	TGTGCCAGCAGCTTAGTAGCGGGAGGTGTGGAGACCCAGTACTTC	CASSLVAGGVETQYF
few	TRBJ2-7	.	TRBV5-1	TGCGCCAGCAGCGTGACTAGTGCGTTGTACGAGCAGTACTTC	CASSVTSALYEQYF
few	TRBJ2-5	.	TRBV7-2	TGTGCCAGCAGCTTAGTTCACCTTGAGGAGACCCAGTACTTC	CASSLVHLEETQYF
.	TRBJ2-1	.	TRBV5-8	TGTGCCAGCAGCTTTGGCGGGGCTACCTACAATGAGCAGTTCTTC	CASSFGGATYNEQFF
.	TRBJ2-5	.	TRBV5-1	TGCGCCAGCAGCCCCGGGACATTTCAAGAGACCCAGTACTTC	CASSPGTFQETQYF
.	TRBJ1-6	TRBD1	TRBV12-3/TRBV12-4	TGTGCCAGCAGTGCAGGGGGCGGATCACCCCTCCACTTT	CASSAGGGSPLHF
.	TRBJ1-4	TRBD1	TRBV4-1	TGCGCCAGCAGCCAGGTAGACAGGGGGCTAAGATCAAATGAAAAACTGTTTTTT	CASSQVDRGLRSNEKLFF
few	TRBJ2-7	.	TRBV27	TGTGCCAGCAGTCTAGACCCCAGGGGAATGGGGTACGAGCAGTACTTC	CASSLDPRGMGYEQYF
.	TRBJ1-2	TRBD1	TRBV28	TGTGCCAGCGTCTCTCAGGGGGGATCTAACTATGGCTACACCTTC	CASVSQGGSNYGYTF
once	TRBJ2-5	.	TRBV6-6	TGTGCCAGCAGCCCCCCCGGCCAAGAGACCCAGTACTTC	CASSPPGQETQYF
.	TRBJ2-7	.	TRBV18	TGTGCCAGCTCACCACCCTCGGGACATCCCTACGAGCAGTACTTC	CASSPPSGHPYEQYF
.	TRBJ2-7	.	TRBV30	TGTGCCTGGAGTTTCCGAGGGAACTCCTACGAGCAGTACTTC	CAWSFRGNSYEQYF
few	TRBJ2-1	TRBD2	TRBV3-1/TRBV3-2	TGTGCCAGCAGCCAAGAGGGACTAGCGGCATACAATGAGCAGTTCTTC	CASSQEGLAAYNEQFF
few	TRBJ2-7	.	TRBV4-2	TGTGCCAGCAGCCACCTATTCGGTTCCTACGAGCAGTACTTC	CASSHLFGSYEQYF
.	TRBJ2-1	TRBD2	TRBV29-1	TGCAGCGTCGACGAGAGCCCTAGCGGGAGCGTCATCTGGTACAATGAGCAGTTCTTC	CSVDESPSGSVIWYNEQFF
few	TRBJ2-6	TRBD1	TRBV7-2	TGTGCCAGCAGCTTATTGCCCGGACAGGTTGTCCCTGGGGCCAACGTCCTGACTTTC	CASSLLPGQVVPGANVLTF
.	TRBJ1-1	TRBD1	TRBV15	TGTGCCACCAGCACACAGGGGTTTGAAGCTTTCTTT	CATSTQGFEAFF
.	TRBJ2-7	TRBD2	TRBV13	TGTGCCACATTGACTAGCGGGAGTTACGAGCAGTACTTC	CATLTSGSYEQYF
.	TRBJ2-7	.	TRBV5-5	TGTGCCAGCAGCTTAGAAGGGTGGGGCTCCGAGCAGTACTTC	CASSLEGWGSEQYF
.	TRBJ1-2	.	TRBV25-1	TGTGCCACCACCGGGGGGGTATATGGCTACACCTTC	CATTGGVYGYTF
few	TRBJ2-2	.	TRBV28	TGTGCCAGCAGTTTATCAGAAACCGGGGAGCTGTTTTTT	CASSLSETGELFF
.	TRBJ2-7	.	TRBV6-9	TGTGCCACCCGAGGGCGTAGCTCCTACGAGCAGTACTTC	CATRGRSSYEQYF
.	TRBJ2-5	TRBD2	TRBV7-9	TGTGCCAGCAGCTCTACTAGCGGGAGACGTCGAGAGACCCAGTACTTC	CASSSTSGRRRETQYF
.	TRBJ1-1	.	TRBV9	TGTGCCAGCAGCGCCCAGGTTTCCCCGGTTGAACCTTTCTTT	CASSAQVSPVEPFF
.	TRBJ1-5	TRBD1	TRBV19	TGTGCCAGTAGTATAGGGGACAGGATCAATCAGCCCCAGCATTTT	CASSIGDRINQPQHF
.	TRBJ2-1	TRBD2	TRBV24-1	TGTGCCACCAGTGACCCACCGGGCGGGAGAGGCTATGAGCAGTTCTTC	CATSDPPGGRGYEQFF
.	TRBJ2-3	.	TRBV7-9	TGTGCCAGCAGTTTAAATCGGGGTCAGGATACGCAGTATTTT	CASSLNRGQDTQYF
.	TRBJ2-1	TRBD1	TRBV6-5	TGTGCCAGCAGTTCACCCCGGACAGGTGACAATGAGCAGTTCTTC	CASSSPRTGDNEQFF
.	TRBJ1-1	TRBD1	TRBV3-1/TRBV3-2	TGTGCCAGCAGCCGGCAGGGGGGGAACACTGAAGCTTTCTTT	CASSRQGGNTEAFF
.	TRBJ2-7	.	TRBV23-1	TGCGCCAGCAGTCATCTAGTGAGAGGTTACGAGCAGTACTTC	CASSHLVRGYEQYF
.	TRBJ2-7	TRBD1	TRBV15	TGTGCCACCAGCAGGGGGCGGACAGGGGACGAGCAGTACTTC	CATSRGRTGDEQYF
.	TRBJ2-7	TRBD2	TRBV9	TGTGCCAGCAGCGTAGCGGCGGGAGGGCCAATCGAGCAGTACTTC	CASSVAAGGPIEQYF
few	TRBJ2-7	TRBD2	TRBV29-1	TGCAGCGTTGAGAAGGCGGGAGGAGGCGAGCAGTACTTC	CSVEKAGGGEQYF
.	TRBJ1-6	TRBD1	TRBV6-5	TGTGCCAGCAGTTACAGGGGGCCTAATTCACCCCTCCACTTT	CASSYRGPNSPLHF
few	TRBJ2-3	TRBD1	TRBV4-1	TGCGCCAGCAGCCAACCGGACAGGGGATACACAGATACGCAGTATTTT	CASSQPDRGYTDTQYF
.	TRBJ2-2	.	TRBV11-3	TGTGCCAGCAGCCCCGAGGGCGGGTCCGCGAACACCGGGGAGCTGTTTTTT	CASSPEGGSANTGELFF
.	TRBJ1-2	.	TRBV6-5	TGTGCCAGCACCCTCGGGGGGGTTGACTATGGCTACACCTTC	CASTLGGVDYGYTF
.	TRBJ2-3	TRBD1	TRBV11-2	TGTGCCAGCAGCTCTCGGGACAGGGGGGTGGTCGCAGATACGCAGTATTTT	CASSSRDRGVVADTQYF
.	TRBJ2-3	.	TRBV12-3/TRBV12-4	TGTGCCAGCAGACTGAGCACAGATACGCAGTATTTT	CASRLSTDTQYF
once	TRBJ1-5	.	TRBV5-5	TGTGCCAGCAGCCTCATTCCCCTGGCGGACAGTAACAATCAGCCCCAGCATTTT	CASSLIPLADSNNQPQHF
few	TRBJ2-7	TRBD1	TRBV12-5	TGTGCTAGTGGTTGGGACAGGGGCTACGAGCAGTACTTC	CASGWDRGYEQYF
.	TRBJ2-7	.	TRBV29-1	TGCAGCGTTTGGACAGCACTTTACGAGCAGTACTTC	CSVWTALYEQYF
many	TRBJ2-6	.	TRBV6-2/TRBV6-3	TGTGCCAGCAGTCTATCTAGATACTCTGGGGCCAACGTCCTGACTTTC	CASSLSRYSGANVLTF
.	TRBJ1-1	.	TRBV29-1	TGCAGCGTTACGACAGCCCTGAACACTGAAGCTTTCTTT	CSVTTALNTEAFF
.	TRBJ2-1	.	TRBV11-1	TGTGCCAGCAGCTTCCTAGCGCGTTCCTACAATGAGCAGTTCTTC	CASSFLARSYNEQFF
.	TRBJ2-3	.	TRBV5-1	TGCGCCAGCAGCTCCTCGAGGGGCACAGATACGCAGTATTTT	CASSSSRGTDTQYF
.	TRBJ2-6	TRBD1	TRBV7-3	TGTGCCAGCAGCGGACCCCGGGACAGAAGTCCCTCTGGGGCCAACGTCCTGACTTTC	CASSGPRDRSPSGANVLTF
.	TRBJ2-3	.	TRBV9	TGTGCCAGCAGCGTCACCGAACTCCCCGATACGCAGTATTTT	CASSVTELPDTQYF